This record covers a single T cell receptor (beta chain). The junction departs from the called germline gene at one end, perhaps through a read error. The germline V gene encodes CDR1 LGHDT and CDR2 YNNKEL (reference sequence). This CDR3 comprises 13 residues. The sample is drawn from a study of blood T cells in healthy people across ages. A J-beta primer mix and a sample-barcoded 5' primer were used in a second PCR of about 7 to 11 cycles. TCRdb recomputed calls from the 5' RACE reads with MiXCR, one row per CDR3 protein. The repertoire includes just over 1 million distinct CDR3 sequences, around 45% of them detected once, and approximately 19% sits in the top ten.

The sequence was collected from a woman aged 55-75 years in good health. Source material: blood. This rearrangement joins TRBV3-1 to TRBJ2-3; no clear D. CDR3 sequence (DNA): TGTGCCAGCAGCCAAGGGGTCGCAGATGCGCAGTATTTT. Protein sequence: CASSQGVADAQYF.